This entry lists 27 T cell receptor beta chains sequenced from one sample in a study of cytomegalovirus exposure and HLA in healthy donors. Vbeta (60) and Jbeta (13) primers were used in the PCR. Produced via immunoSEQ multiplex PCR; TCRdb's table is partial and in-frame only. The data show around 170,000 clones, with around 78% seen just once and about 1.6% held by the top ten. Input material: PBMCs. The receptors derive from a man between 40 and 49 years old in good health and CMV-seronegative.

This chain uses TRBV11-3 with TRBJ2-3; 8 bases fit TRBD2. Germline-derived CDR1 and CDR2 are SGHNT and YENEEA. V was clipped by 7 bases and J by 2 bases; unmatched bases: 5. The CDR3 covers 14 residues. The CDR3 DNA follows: TGTGCCAGCACCGCGACTAGCGTCACAGATACGCAGTATTTT. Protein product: CASTATSVTDTQYF.

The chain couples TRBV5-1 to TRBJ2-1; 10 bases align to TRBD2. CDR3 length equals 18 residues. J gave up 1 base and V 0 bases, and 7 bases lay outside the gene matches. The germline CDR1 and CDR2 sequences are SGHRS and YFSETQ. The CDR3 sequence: CASSLESSGRGSYNEQFF. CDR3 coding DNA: TGCGCCAGCAGCTTGGAATCTAGCGGGAGAGGTTCCTACAATGAGCAGTTCTTC.

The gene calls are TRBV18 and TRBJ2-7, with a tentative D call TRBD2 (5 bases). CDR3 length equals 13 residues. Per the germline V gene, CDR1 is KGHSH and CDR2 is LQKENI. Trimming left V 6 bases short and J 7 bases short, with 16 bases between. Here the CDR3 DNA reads TGTGCCAGCTCCCAGGAGGAGAATTCGGAGCAGTACTTC. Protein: CASSQEENSEQYF. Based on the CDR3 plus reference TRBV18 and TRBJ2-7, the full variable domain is NAGVMQNPRHLVRRRGQEARLRCSPMKGHSHVYWYRQLPEEGLKFMVYLQKENIIDESGMPKERFSAEFPKEGPSILRIQQVVRGDSAAYFCASSQEENSEQYFGPGTRLTVT.

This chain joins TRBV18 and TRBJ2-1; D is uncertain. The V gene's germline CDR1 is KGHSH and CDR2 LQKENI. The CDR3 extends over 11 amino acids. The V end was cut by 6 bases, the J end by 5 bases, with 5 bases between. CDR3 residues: CASSPNNEQFF. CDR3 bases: TGTGCCAGCTCCCCTAACAATGAGCAGTTCTTC.

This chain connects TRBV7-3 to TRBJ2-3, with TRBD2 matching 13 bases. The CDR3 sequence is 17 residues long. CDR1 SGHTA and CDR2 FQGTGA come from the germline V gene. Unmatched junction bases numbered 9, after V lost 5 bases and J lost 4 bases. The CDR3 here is CASSLGLAGHFADTQYF. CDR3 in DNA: TGTGCCAGCAGCCTGGGACTAGCGGGGCATTTCGCAGATACGCAGTATTTT.

The CDR3 DNA reads as TGTGCCAGCAGCTTGGTCGCCGGGGAGCTGTTTTTT. Its translation: CASSLVAGELFF. The V and J genes are TRBV5-4 and TRBJ2-2; D is uncertain. This CDR3 has 12 amino acids. Trimming left V 0 bases short and J 6 bases short, with 3 bases between. The V gene's germline CDR1 is SGHNT and CDR2 YYREEE (reference sequence).

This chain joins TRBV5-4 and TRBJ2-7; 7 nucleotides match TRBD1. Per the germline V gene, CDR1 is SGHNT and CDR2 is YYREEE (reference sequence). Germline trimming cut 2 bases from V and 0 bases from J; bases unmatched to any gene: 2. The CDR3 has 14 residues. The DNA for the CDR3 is TGTGCCAGCAGCTTAGGGGACAGCTCCTACGAGCAGTACGTC. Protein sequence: CASSLGDSSYEQYV.

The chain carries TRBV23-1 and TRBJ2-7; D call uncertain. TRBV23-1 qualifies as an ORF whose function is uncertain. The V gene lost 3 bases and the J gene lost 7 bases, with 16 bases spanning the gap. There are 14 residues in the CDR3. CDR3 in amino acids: CASSHRCPWKEQYV. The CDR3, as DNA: TGCGCCAGCAGTCACCGATGCCCCTGGAAGGAGCAGTACGTC.

The CDR3 region is CASSFDTTDTQYF. CDR3 nucleotides: TGCGCCAGCAGCTTTGACACCACAGATACGCAGTATTTT. This chain joins TRBV5-1 and TRBJ2-3; D is undetermined. The CDR3 is 13 residues long. V was shortened by 2 bases and J by 2 bases, with 6 bases between the two germline ends. The germline V gene has CDR1 SGHRS and CDR2 YFSETQ.

The CDR3 nucleotides are TGTGCCAGCAGCTTAGGGGGCAGAATTTATGGCTACACCTTC. It codes for CASSLGGRIYGYTF. V usage is TRBV11-2 and J usage is TRBJ1-2, with D possibly matching TRBD1 (5 bases). CDR3 size: 14 residues. Trimming removed 1 base from V and 5 bases from J, with 11 bases in between. CDR1 SGHAT and CDR2 FQNNGV come from the germline V gene.

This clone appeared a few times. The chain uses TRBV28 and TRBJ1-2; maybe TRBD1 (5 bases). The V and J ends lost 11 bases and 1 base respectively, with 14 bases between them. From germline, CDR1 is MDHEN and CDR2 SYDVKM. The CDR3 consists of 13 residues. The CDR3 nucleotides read TGTGCCGTACAGGACGACCTTAACTATGGCTACACCTTC. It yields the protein CAVQDDLNYGYTF.

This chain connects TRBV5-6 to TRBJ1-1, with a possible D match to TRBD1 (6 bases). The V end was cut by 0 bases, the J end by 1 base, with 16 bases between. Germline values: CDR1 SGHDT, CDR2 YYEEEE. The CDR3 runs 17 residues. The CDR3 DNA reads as TGTGCCAGCAGCTTGGTAGAAGGGGGGGTGGCGAACACTGAAGCTTTCTTT. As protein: CASSLVEGGVANTEAFF. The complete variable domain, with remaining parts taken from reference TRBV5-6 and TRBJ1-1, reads DAGVTQSPTHLIKTRGQQVTLRCSPKSGHDTVSWYQQALGQGPQFIFQYYEEEERQRGNFPDRFSGHQFPNYSSELNVNALLLGDSALYLCASSLVEGGVANTEAFFGQGTRLTVV.

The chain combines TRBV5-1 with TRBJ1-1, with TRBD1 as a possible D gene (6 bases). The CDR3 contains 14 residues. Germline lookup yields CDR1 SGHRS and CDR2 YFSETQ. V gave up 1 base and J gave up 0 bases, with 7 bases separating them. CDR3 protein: CASSLQGMNTEAFF. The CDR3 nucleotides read TGCGCCAGCAGCTTGCAGGGGATGAACACTGAAGCTTTCTTT.

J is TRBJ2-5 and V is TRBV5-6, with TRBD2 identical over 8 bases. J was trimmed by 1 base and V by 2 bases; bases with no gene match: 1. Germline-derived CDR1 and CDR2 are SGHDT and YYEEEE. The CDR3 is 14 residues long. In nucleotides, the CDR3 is TGTGCCAGCAGCTTTGGGACTAGCCAAGAGACCCAGTACTTC. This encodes CASSFGTSQETQYF.

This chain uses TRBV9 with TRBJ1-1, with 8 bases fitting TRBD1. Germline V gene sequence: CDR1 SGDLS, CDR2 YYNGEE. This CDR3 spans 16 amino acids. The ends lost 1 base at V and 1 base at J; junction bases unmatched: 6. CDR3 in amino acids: CASSVSGGVGNTEAFF. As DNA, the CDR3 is TGTGCCAGCAGCGTATCAGGGGGCGTTGGGAACACTGAAGCTTTCTTT.

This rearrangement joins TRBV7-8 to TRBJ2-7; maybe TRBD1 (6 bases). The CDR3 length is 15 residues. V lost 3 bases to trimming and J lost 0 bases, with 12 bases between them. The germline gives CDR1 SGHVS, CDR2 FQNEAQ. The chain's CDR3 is CASSFGQTSSYEQYF. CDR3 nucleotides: TGTGCCAGCAGCTTCGGACAGACGAGCTCCTACGAGCAGTACTTC.

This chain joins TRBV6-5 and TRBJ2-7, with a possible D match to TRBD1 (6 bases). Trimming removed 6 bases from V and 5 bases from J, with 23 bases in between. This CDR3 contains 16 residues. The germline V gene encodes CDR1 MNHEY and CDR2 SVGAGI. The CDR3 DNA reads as TGTGCCAGCAGCTACGCTCGGGAAAGGGGGTTGAACGAGCAGTACTTC. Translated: CASSYARERGLNEQYF.

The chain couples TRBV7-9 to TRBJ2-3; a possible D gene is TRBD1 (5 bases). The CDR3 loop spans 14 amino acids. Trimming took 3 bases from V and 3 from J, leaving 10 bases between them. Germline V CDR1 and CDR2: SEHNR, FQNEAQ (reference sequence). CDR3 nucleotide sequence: TGTGCCAGCAGCTTCGACAGAGGTACAGATACGCAGTATTTT. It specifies CASSFDRGTDTQYF.

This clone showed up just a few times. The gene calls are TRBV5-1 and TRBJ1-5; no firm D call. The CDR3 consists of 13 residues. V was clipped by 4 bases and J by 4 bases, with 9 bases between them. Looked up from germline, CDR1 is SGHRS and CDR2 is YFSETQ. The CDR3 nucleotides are TGCGCCAGCAGCCTCGACGGGAATCAGCCCCAGCATTTT. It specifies CASSLDGNQPQHF.

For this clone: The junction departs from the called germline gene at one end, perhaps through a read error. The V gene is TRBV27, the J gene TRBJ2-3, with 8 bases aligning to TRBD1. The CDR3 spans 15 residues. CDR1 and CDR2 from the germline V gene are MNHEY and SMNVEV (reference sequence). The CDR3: CASSSGQGRTDMQYF. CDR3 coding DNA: TGTGCCAGCAGTTCTGGACAGGGCCGCACAGATATGCAGTATTTT.

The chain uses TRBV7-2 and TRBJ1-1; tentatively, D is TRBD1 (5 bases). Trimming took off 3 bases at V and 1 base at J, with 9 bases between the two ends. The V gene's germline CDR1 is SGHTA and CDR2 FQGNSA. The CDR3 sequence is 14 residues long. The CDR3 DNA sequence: TGTGCCAGCAGCTTGGGGCCAAGGAACACTGAAGCTTTCTTT. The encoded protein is CASSLGPRNTEAFF.

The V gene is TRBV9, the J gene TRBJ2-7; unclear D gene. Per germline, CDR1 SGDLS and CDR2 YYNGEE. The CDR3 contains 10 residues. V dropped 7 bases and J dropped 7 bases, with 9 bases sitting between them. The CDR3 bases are TGTGCCAGCGGAGAGATTGAGCAGTACTTC. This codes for CASGEIEQYF. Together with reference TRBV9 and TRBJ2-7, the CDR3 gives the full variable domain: DSGVTQTPKHLITATGQRVTLRCSPRSGDLSVYWYQQSLDQGLQFLIQYYNGEERAKGNILERFSAQQFPDLHSELNLSSLELGDSALYFCASGEIEQYFGPGTRLTVT.

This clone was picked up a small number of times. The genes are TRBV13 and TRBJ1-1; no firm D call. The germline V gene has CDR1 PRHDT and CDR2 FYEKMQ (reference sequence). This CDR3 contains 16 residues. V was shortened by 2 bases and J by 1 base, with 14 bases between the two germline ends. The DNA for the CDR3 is TGTGCCAGCAGCTTAAAGTTCCGCGGCCAGAACACTGAAGCTTTCTTT. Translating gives CASSLKFRGQNTEAFF. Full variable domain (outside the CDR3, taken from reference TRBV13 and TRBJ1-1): AAGVIQSPRHLIKEKRETATLKCYPIPRHDTVYWYQQGPGQDPQFLISFYEKMQSDKGSIPDRFSAQQFSDYHSELNMSSLELGDSALYFCASSLKFRGQNTEAFFGQGTRLTVV.

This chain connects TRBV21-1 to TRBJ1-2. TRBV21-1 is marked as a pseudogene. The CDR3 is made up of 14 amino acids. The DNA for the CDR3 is TGTGCCAGCAGTCTGGACTGGAAGGGTAATCTACACACCTTC. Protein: CASSLDWKGNLHTF.

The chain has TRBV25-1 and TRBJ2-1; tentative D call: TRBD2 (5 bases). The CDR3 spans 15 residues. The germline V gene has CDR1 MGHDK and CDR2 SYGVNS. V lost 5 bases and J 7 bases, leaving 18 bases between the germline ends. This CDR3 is CASSPRKGATNEQFF. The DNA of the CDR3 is TGTGCCAGCAGTCCCCGGAAGGGAGCGACGAATGAGCAGTTCTTC.

The CDR3 coding sequence is TGCGCCAGCAGCCGGCGGACTAGCGGGAGTCCGTCGACCTACAATGAGCAGTTCTTC. Encoded protein: CASSRRTSGSPSTYNEQFF. The chain employs TRBV5-1 and TRBJ2-1; 13 bases line up with TRBD2. CDR3 length: 19 amino acids. The J segment lost 2 bases and the V segment lost 4 bases, leaving 12 bases of the junction unmatched. Germline values: CDR1 SGHRS, CDR2 YFSETQ.

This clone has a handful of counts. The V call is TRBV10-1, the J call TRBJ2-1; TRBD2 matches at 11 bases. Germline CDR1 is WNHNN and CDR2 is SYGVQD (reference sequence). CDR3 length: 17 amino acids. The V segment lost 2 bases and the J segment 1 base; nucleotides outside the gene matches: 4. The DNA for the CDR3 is TGCGCCAGCAGTGAGACTAGCGGGGGAGAGTCCTACAATGAGCAGTTCTTC. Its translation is CASSETSGGESYNEQFF.